Following are 29 T cell receptor beta chains from one sample sequenced in a study of blood T cells in healthy people across ages. Primers used in a second PCR of about 7 to 12 cycles were a sample-barcoded 5' primer and a J-beta primer mix. Each CDR3 protein gets one entry after TCRdb re-called the 5' RACE reads with MiXCR. This repertoire shows around 1,000,000 distinct CDR3 sequences, around 25% found once; its top ten account for about 0.72%. This same sample was also part of a study on T cells of mothers and their children.

Sequencing used blood. Every receptor here comes from a girl aged 2-10 years in good health.

Only a few counts were recorded for this clonotype. The CDR3 bases are TGTGCCAGCAGCCCGAACAGGGGCCCTTCCAAAAAACTGTTTTTT. It codes for CASSPNRGPSKKLFF. V usage is TRBV6-5 and J usage is TRBJ1-4, with TRBD1 matching 7 bases. The CDR3 spans 15 residues. Germline V lookup: CDR1 MNHEY, CDR2 SVGAGI. The trim removed 6 bases at V and 9 bases at J, leaving 13 bases unmatched.

The chain uses TRBV12-3 or TRBV12-4 and TRBJ2-4; D is perhaps TRBD1 or TRBD2 (5 bases each). Deletions cut 3 bases from V and 0 bases from J, with 12 bases between. The CDR3 runs 16 residues. CDR3 coding DNA: TGTGCCAGCAGTTTTGGGGACGCTGCAGCCAAAAACATTCAGTACTTC. As protein: CASSFGDAAAKNIQYF.

This clonotype was detected a few times. This chain uses TRBV18 with TRBJ2-4; 7 bases line up with TRBD1. With V trimmed by 3 bases and J by 5 bases, 10 bases remained unmatched. The germline V gene encodes CDR1 KGHSH and CDR2 LQKENI. This CDR3 has 16 amino acids. CDR3 in amino acids: CASSPRPRGLENIQYF. Here the CDR3 DNA reads TGTGCCAGCTCACCTAGGCCAAGGGGGCTGGAAAACATTCAGTACTTC.

Points on this clonotype: At one end the junction does not follow the germline gene, possibly because of a read error. The chain has TRBV14 and TRBJ2-1; perhaps TRBD2 as D (5 bases). The CDR3 contains 14 residues. Germline values: CDR1 SGHDN, CDR2 FVKESK. CDR3 in amino acids: CAGSPIPGSGEQFF. Written as DNA, the CDR3 is TGTGCCGGCAGCCCGATACCGGGGTCGGGTGAGCAGTTCTTC.

A word on this clonotype: One end of the junction fails to match germline, which may point to a read error. The genes are TRBV20-1 and TRBJ2-1; perhaps TRBD2 as D (5 bases). The germline V gene has CDR1 DFQATT and CDR2 SNEGSKA (reference sequence). The CDR3 has 14 residues. CDR3 in DNA: TGCGGTGCACTTACTAGGGCCCCCTACAATGAGCAGTTCTTC. This codes for CGALTRAPYNEQFF.

The chain has TRBV20-1 and TRBJ1-3; 10 positions match TRBD1. Looked up from germline, CDR1 is DFQATT and CDR2 is SNEGSKA (reference sequence). The CDR3 consists of 14 residues. V shed 6 bases, J shed 6 bases, and the junction held 8 bases outside the gene matches. The CDR3 region is CSAVRQGAKNTIYF. CDR3 in DNA: TGCAGTGCCGTTAGACAGGGGGCGAAAAACACCATATATTTT.

This chain links TRBV24-1 with TRBJ2-5; 7 bases map to TRBD1. The end of the DNA is better explained by TRBJ2-1, so the J call may be wrong. Per the germline V gene, CDR1 is KGHDR and CDR2 is SFDVKD. This CDR3 comprises 13 residues. In DNA form, the CDR3 reads TGTGCCACCAGTGATTTCGACAGGGCTGAGCAGTTCTTC. Translated, it gives CATSDFDRAEQFF.

Only a few counts were recorded for this clonotype. This chain joins TRBV5-1 and TRBJ2-3, with 8 bases matching TRBD2. The germline V gene encodes CDR1 SGHRS and CDR2 YFSETQ. This CDR3 comprises 15 residues. Trimming cost V 4 bases and J 4 bases; bases outside gene matches: 8. This chain's CDR3 is CASSLGGAAADTQYF. Written as DNA, the CDR3 is TGCGCCAGCAGCCTCGGGGGGGCCGCGGCAGATACGCAGTATTTT.

Turning to this clonotype: At one boundary the junction diverges from the germline segment, which might be a read error. The chain uses TRBV7-9 and TRBJ2-4, with TRBD1 matching over 7 bases. The CDR3 is 16 residues long. The germline gives CDR1 SEHNR, CDR2 FQNEAQ (reference sequence). Here the CDR3 DNA reads TGTGCCAGCAGCCCCCTCCAGGGGGTGGCCAAAAACACTCAGTACTTC. This translates into CASSPLQGVAKNTQYF.

This clonotype was detected only a few times. CDR3 coding DNA: TGTGCCAGCAGCTTGGAGGGGTCCGGGAGGGACGGAAAACTGTTTTTT. Its translation is CASSLEGSGRDGKLFF. The chain recombines TRBV5-5 with TRBJ1-4; D might be TRBD1 (5 bases). CDR3 size: 16 residues. Trimming took off 0 bases at V and 10 bases at J, with 19 bases between the two ends. The germline V gene encodes CDR1 SGHKS and CDR2 YYEKEE (reference sequence).

The V gene is TRBV5-6, the J gene TRBJ2-5; D gene uncertain. The J call may be wrong; the DNA end is better matched by TRBJ2-7. The CDR3 covers 16 residues. Germline lookup yields CDR1 SGHDT and CDR2 YYEEEE. The CDR3 spells CASSFFRALTSNEQYF. DNA for the CDR3: TGTGCCAGCAGCTTTTTCCGGGCCCTAACATCCAACGAGCAGTACTTC.

This clonotype appeared many times. The V gene is TRBV11-2, the J gene TRBJ2-1; D remains unclear. V lost 6 bases to trimming and J lost 7 bases, with 10 bases between them. Germline assignment: CDR1 SGHAT and CDR2 FQNNGV. The CDR3 consists of 12 residues. The CDR3 DNA follows: TGTGCCAGCAGACCCCCCGGGAATGAGCAGTTCTTC. Encoded protein: CASRPPGNEQFF.

The sample holds a few counts of this clonotype. The J gene is TRBJ1-1, the V gene TRBV5-1; a weak D match, TRBD1 (6 bases). This CDR3 comprises 15 residues. V gave up 2 bases and J gave up 0 bases, with 11 bases separating them. Germline V CDR1 and CDR2: SGHRS, YFSETQ. Here the CDR3 DNA reads TGCGCCAGCAGCTTTCCCGGGACACTGAACACTGAAGCTTTCTTT. It translates to CASSFPGTLNTEAFF.

The chain has TRBV6-5 and TRBJ2-1, with 9 bases matching TRBD2. CDR3 length: 13 residues. Trimming cost V 6 bases and J 7 bases; bases outside gene matches: 4. Germline-derived CDR1 and CDR2 are MNHEY and SVGAGI. The CDR3 reads CASRRGGENEQFF. The CDR3 DNA reads as TGTGCCAGCAGGCGGGGGGGAGAGAATGAGCAGTTCTTC.

Concerning this clonotype itself: A junction boundary mismatches the germline segment, possibly from a read error. The chain has TRBV29-1 and TRBJ2-6; D not resolved. CDR1 SQVTM and CDR2 ANQGSEA come from the germline V gene. The CDR3 sequence is 14 residues long. The CDR3 loop is CSVLRRPGTNVLTF. CDR3 coding DNA: TGCAGCGTCCTCCGGAGACCTGGGACCAACGTCCTGACTTTC.

This clonotype has just a few counts. The chain has TRBV20-1 and TRBJ2-3; TRBD2 matches at 10 bases. The V and J ends lost 3 bases and 7 bases, in that order; junction bases with no gene match: 4. Per the germline V gene, CDR1 is DFQATT and CDR2 is SNEGSKA (reference sequence). The length of the CDR3 is 13 residues. CDR3 amino acids: CSASISGGNTQYF. DNA for the CDR3: TGCAGTGCTAGTATTAGCGGGGGGAATACGCAGTATTTT.

This sequence joins TRBV6-2 or TRBV6-3 and TRBJ2-3; D perhaps matches TRBD2 (6 bases). CDR1 is MNHEY and CDR2 is SVGEGT in the germline V gene. The CDR3 consists of 15 residues. Trimming took off 6 bases at V and 0 bases at J, with 13 bases between the two ends. CDR3 region: CASRVWRASTDTQYF. The DNA for the CDR3 is TGTGCCAGCAGAGTATGGAGGGCTAGCACAGATACGCAGTATTTT.

The chain couples TRBV7-9 to TRBJ2-7; D is unclear. Germline lookup yields CDR1 SEHNR and CDR2 FQNEAQ (reference sequence). There are 13 residues in the CDR3. V shed 5 bases and J shed 3 bases, with 11 bases lying between them. This CDR3 reads CASSPVAYYEQYF. CDR3 DNA: TGTGCCAGCAGCCCAGTAGCCTACTACGAGCAGTACTTC.

The chain is built from TRBV27 and TRBJ2-3; D might be TRBD1 (6 bases). Germline CDR1 reads MNHEY; CDR2 reads SMNVEV (reference sequence). Deletions cut 5 bases from V and 3 bases from J, with 12 bases between. The CDR3 runs to 14 residues. The CDR3 DNA sequence: TGTGCCAGCAGTCTCTGGGACACAACAGATACGCAGTATTTT. Residues: CASSLWDTTDTQYF.

The chain combines TRBV7-8 with TRBJ2-7; tentative D call: TRBD1 (6 bases). The CDR3 contains 15 residues. Germline CDR1 is SGHVS and CDR2 is FQNEAQ. The V and J ends lost 1 base and 0 bases respectively, with 10 bases between them. The CDR3 sequence: CASSLGDISSYEQYF. The CDR3 DNA sequence: TGTGCCAGCAGCTTAGGGGACATTAGCTCCTACGAGCAGTACTTC. Together with reference TRBV7-8 and TRBJ2-7, the CDR3 gives the full variable domain: GAGVSQSPRYKVAKRGQDVALRCDPISGHVSLFWYQQALGQGPEFLTYFQNEAQLDKSGLPSDRFFAERPEGSVSTLKIQRTQQEDSAVYLCASSLGDISSYEQYFGPGTRLTVT.

CDR3 in amino acids: CASSLVATSYNEQFF. Here the CDR3 DNA reads TGTGCCAGCAGTTTAGTAGCGACATCCTACAATGAGCAGTTCTTC. The rearrangement links TRBV27 to TRBJ2-1; D might be TRBD2 (5 bases). Trimming left V 2 bases short and J 1 base short, with 9 bases between. The CDR3 has 15 amino acids. Germline V gene sequence: CDR1 MNHEY, CDR2 SMNVEV (reference sequence).

This clonotype was counted only a few times. V usage is TRBV5-1 and J usage is TRBJ2-3; no firm D call. The CDR3 has 15 residues. Germline loops: CDR1 SGHRS, CDR2 YFSETQ. V gave up 0 bases and J gave up 4 bases, with 12 bases separating them. CDR3 nucleotide sequence: TGCGCCAGCAGCTTGGAAGGGCCTCTGGCAGATACGCAGTATTTT. Its protein is CASSLEGPLADTQYF.

The V gene is TRBV12-5, the J gene TRBJ2-1, with 7 bases lining up with TRBD2. The J call could be wrong; TRBJ2-7 is a better fit for the DNA end. The CDR3 consists of 18 residues. Germline V gives CDR1 LGHNT, CDR2 FRNRAP. CDR3 nucleotides: TGTGCTAGTGGGTCCACCCCGTCTAGCGGCCAAGGGTTCCACGAGCAGTACTTC. Residues: CASGSTPSSGQGFHEQYF.

The gene calls are TRBV29-1 and TRBJ2-5, with D maybe TRBD1 (6 bases). The last part of the DNA fits TRBJ2-7 better; the J call may be wrong. CDR1 is SQVTM, CDR2 ANQGSEA, per germline. There are 12 residues in the CDR3. The chain's CDR3 is CSVEAGEYEQYF. The CDR3 DNA follows: TGCAGCGTTGAAGCAGGGGAATACGAGCAGTACTTC.

A few counts support this clonotype. The chain has TRBV29-1 and TRBJ1-1, with D tentatively TRBD1 (5 bases). V lost 6 bases, J lost 4 bases, and 9 bases lay in between. Germline V gives CDR1 SQVTM, CDR2 ANQGSEA. The CDR3 is made up of 11 amino acids. The CDR3 DNA is TGCAGCGTACAGGATCCCACTGAAGCTTTCTTT. This encodes CSVQDPTEAFF.

This clonotype has only a few counts. In nucleotides, the CDR3 is TGTGCCAGCAGCTTAGGGGGACAGAGCTCCTACAATGAGCAGTTCTTC. This encodes CASSLGGQSSYNEQFF. The V call is TRBV7-8, the J call TRBJ2-1, with 7 bases that match TRBD1. V shed 1 base, J shed 0 bases, and the junction held 3 bases outside the gene matches. CDR1 and CDR2 (germline): SGHVS, FQNEAQ. The CDR3 is made up of 16 amino acids.

This clonotype was detected ten times or more. The rearrangement joins TRBV12-3 or TRBV12-4 to TRBJ2-7; D unclear. This CDR3 comprises 12 residues. Trimming pared 6 bases from V and 2 bases from J, leaving 8 bases between. CDR3: CASSFGAYEQYF. The DNA for the CDR3 is TGTGCCAGCAGCTTTGGGGCCTACGAGCAGTACTTC.

This rearrangement joins TRBV24-1 to TRBJ2-2; D possibly uses TRBD1 or TRBD2 (5 bases each). CDR1 is KGHDR, CDR2 SFDVKD, per germline. V was shortened by 6 bases and J by 6 bases, with 10 bases between the two germline ends. The CDR3 extends over 13 amino acids. As DNA, the CDR3 is TGTGCCACCAGTTCCCAGGGACCCGGGGAGCTGTTTTTT. This gives the protein CATSSQGPGELFF.

This clonotype occurred many times. V is TRBV9 and J is TRBJ1-1; no clear D. CDR3 length equals 14 residues. Trimming removed 0 bases from V and 4 bases from J, with 10 bases in between. The germline V gene has CDR1 SGDLS and CDR2 YYNGEE. The CDR3 spells CASSVVLGGTEAFF. In DNA form, the CDR3 reads TGTGCCAGCAGCGTAGTTTTAGGCGGCACTGAAGCTTTCTTT.